These 24 T cell receptor beta chains were all obtained from the same sample, sequenced in a study of radiotherapy plus CTLA-4 blockade in lung cancer. TCRdb's copy holds only in-frame clones and misses some; the assay was immunoSEQ multiplex PCR. The table shows 56,000 or so clones, with 70% to 85% occurring only once. Sequencing was performed on peripheral blood, taken from a patient treated with radiotherapy plus ipilimumab. These receptors originate from a human donor with non-small cell lung cancer who had a partial response to radiotherapy plus ipilimumab.

The rearrangement uses TRBV7-9 and TRBJ2-4, with TRBD1 as a possible D gene (7 bases). The CDR3 is 17 amino acids. The V and J ends lost 3 bases and 1 base respectively, with 16 bases between them. Germline loops: CDR1 SEHNR, CDR2 FQNEAQ (reference sequence). The CDR3 sequence is CASSFQGEDPAKNIQYF. In nucleotides, the CDR3 is TGTGCCAGCAGCTTTCAGGGGGAGGATCCGGCCAAAAACATTCAGTACTTC.

The V call is TRBV10-3, the J call TRBJ2-1; D is perhaps TRBD1 (5 bases). V lost 4 bases to trimming and J lost 8 bases, with 12 bases between them. The germline CDR1 and CDR2 sequences are ENHRY and SYGVKD. The CDR3 is 13 residues long. This chain's CDR3 is CAISAPQGDEQFF. CDR3 nucleotides: TGTGCCATCAGTGCCCCTCAGGGCGATGAGCAGTTCTTC.

V gene TRBV5-1 combines with J gene TRBJ2-1, with 10 positions matching TRBD1. The CDR3 sequence is 16 residues long. Germline V gene lookup returns CDR1 SGHRS and CDR2 YFSETQ. The V gene end was trimmed by 0 bases and the J gene end by 3 bases; junction bases not matched to a gene: 3. CDR3 region: CASSLAGTGDYNEQFF. The CDR3 region has the DNA TGCGCCAGCAGCTTGGCCGGGACAGGGGACTACAATGAGCAGTTCTTC.

V gene TRBV7-2 combines with J gene TRBJ1-6; D possibly corresponds to TRBD1 (6 bases). Germline V CDR1 and CDR2: SGHTA, FQGNSA. The CDR3 is 17 amino acids. Trimming pared 6 bases from V and 5 bases from J, leaving 20 bases between. CDR3 loop: CASSRLRPGTNNSPLHF. The CDR3, as DNA: TGTGCCAGCAGTCGTCTTCGCCCAGGGACAAATAATTCACCCCTCCACTTT.

In DNA form, the CDR3 reads TGTGCCACCCCGGGACAGAGCTCCTACGAGCAGTACTTC. Amino acids: CATPGQSSYEQYF. The chain joins TRBV21-1 to TRBJ2-7; TRBD1 was called by the table and not checked on the DNA. TRBV21-1 is classified as a pseudogene. The CDR3 is 13 residues long.

The V call is TRBV6-1, the J call TRBJ1-3; 9 bases fit TRBD1. This CDR3 comprises 15 residues. Trimming at V came to 7 bases and at J to 7 bases, leaving 11 bases not matched to a gene. Germline CDR1 MNHNS, CDR2 SASEGT. For the CDR3, the DNA is TGTGCCAGCACCCCGGGGACAGGGAATAGGAACACCATATATTTT. This sequence encodes CASTPGTGNRNTIYF.

This sequence joins TRBV4-2 and TRBJ1-3; TRBD1 matches 8 bases. This CDR3 comprises 14 residues. V was pared by 5 bases and J by 3 bases, with 3 bases of the junction left unmatched. Per germline, CDR1 LGHNA and CDR2 YNFKEQ. This CDR3 is CASSLGQGGNTIYF. For the CDR3, the DNA is TGTGCCAGCAGCTTAGGACAGGGTGGAAACACCATATATTTT.

The chain joins TRBV5-1 to TRBJ1-6; tentative D call: TRBD1 (6 bases). The germline V gene encodes CDR1 SGHRS and CDR2 YFSETQ. CDR3 length equals 13 residues. V was trimmed by 4 bases and J by 8 bases, leaving 10 bases between them. The CDR3 nucleotides are TGCGCCAGCAGCCTCCACAGGGATTCACCCCTCCACTTT. It codes for CASSLHRDSPLHF.

This sequence joins TRBV6-5 and TRBJ1-6; 9 bases match TRBD1. In germline, CDR1 is MNHEY, CDR2 SVGAGI. This CDR3 has 15 residues. V shed 7 bases and J 7 bases; nucleotides not matched to a gene: 8. DNA of the CDR3: TGTGCCAGCAATAGGGACAGGGTGAAGAATTCACCCCTCCACTTT. This gives the protein CASNRDRVKNSPLHF.

This clone was seen only a few times. The V and J genes are TRBV9 and TRBJ2-1, with TRBD1 matching 7 bases. Germline loops: CDR1 SGDLS, CDR2 YYNGEE. Trimming removed 3 bases from V and 7 bases from J; junction bases left unmatched: 16. This CDR3 has 17 residues. The CDR3 nucleotides read TGTGCCAGCAGCGAGCTGGGGACAGCGTGGGGGTTAAATGAGCAGTTCTTC. It codes for CASSELGTAWGLNEQFF.

V usage is TRBV7-9 and J usage is TRBJ2-5, with TRBD2 matching over 14 bases. CDR1 is SEHNR and CDR2 is FQNEAQ in the germline V gene (reference sequence). The CDR3 covers 17 residues. The J segment lost 0 bases and the V segment lost 4 bases, leaving 4 bases of the junction unmatched. The CDR3 sequence is CASSWTSGGTNQETQYF. CDR3 nucleotides: TGTGCCAGCAGCTGGACTAGCGGGGGGACCAACCAAGAGACCCAGTACTTC.

This clone has a handful of counts. The V call is TRBV5-4, the J call TRBJ2-5; D is perhaps TRBD2 (7 bases). V was cut by 3 bases and J by 5 bases, with 14 bases left in between. This CDR3 has 14 residues. Looked up from germline, CDR1 is SGHNT and CDR2 is YYREEE (reference sequence). CDR3 residues: CASSWGGAAETQYF. CDR3 coding DNA: TGTGCCAGCAGCTGGGGGGGGGCTGCCGAGACCCAGTACTTC.

V usage is TRBV14 and J usage is TRBJ1-2; D gene unclear. Germline CDR1 SGHDN, CDR2 FVKESK. V was clipped by 4 bases and J by 2 bases, with 14 bases between them. The CDR3 has 15 residues. The CDR3, as DNA: TGTGCCAGCAGCCCCGTCTACGAGGGAAACTATGGCTACACCTTC. Translation: CASSPVYEGNYGYTF.

The genes are TRBV19 and TRBJ2-7; a weak D match, TRBD1 (5 bases). CDR3 size: 12 residues. CDR1 LNHDA and CDR2 SQIVND come from the germline V gene (reference sequence). The germline V and J ends were trimmed by 4 bases and 5 bases, with 9 bases remaining between them. The CDR3 DNA follows: TGTGCCAGTAGTACCCTAGGGGACGAGCAGTACTTC. Its translation is CASSTLGDEQYF.

The V gene is TRBV19, the J gene TRBJ1-1; 10 bases map to TRBD1. The CDR3 spans 16 residues. The germline CDR1 and CDR2 sequences are LNHDA and SQIVND (reference sequence). The trim removed 5 bases at V and 6 bases at J, leaving 12 bases unmatched. The CDR3 loop reads CASSPLYGTGDAEAFF. Here the CDR3 DNA reads TGTGCCAGTAGTCCCCTCTACGGGACAGGGGACGCTGAAGCTTTCTTT. Full variable domain (outside the CDR3, taken from reference TRBV19 and TRBJ1-1): DGGITQSPKYLFRKEGQNVTLSCEQNLNHDAMYWYRQDPGQGLRLIYYSQIVNDFQKGDIAEGYSVSREKKESFPLTVTSAQKNPTAFYLCASSPLYGTGDAEAFFGQGTRLTVV.

The J gene is TRBJ1-4, the V gene TRBV5-1; 7 bases line up with TRBD1. CDR3 length equals 14 residues. V was pared by 4 bases and J by 7 bases, with 7 bases of the junction left unmatched. The V gene's germline CDR1 is SGHRS and CDR2 YFSETQ. The CDR3, as DNA: TGCGCCAGCAGCCGGGACAGTCTCATTGAAAAACTGTTTTTT. As protein: CASSRDSLIEKLFF. Filled out from reference TRBV5-1 and TRBJ1-4, the complete variable domain reads KAGVTQTPRYLIKTRGQQVTLSCSPISGHRSVSWYQQTPGQGLQFLFEYFSETQRNKGNFPGRFSGRQFSNSRSEMNVSTLELGDSALYLCASSRDSLIEKLFFGSGTQLSVL.

The rearrangement joins TRBV19 to TRBJ1-2; D perhaps matches TRBD1 (5 bases). With 0 bases removed from V and 4 bases from J, the gap between germline ends came to 9 bases. Germline V gives CDR1 LNHDA, CDR2 SQIVND (reference sequence). The length of the CDR3 is 14 residues. Here the CDR3 DNA reads TGTGCCAGTAGTATAGACAGGGTCATCTATGGCTACACCTTC. Residues: CASSIDRVIYGYTF. Using reference TRBV19 and TRBJ1-2 for the parts outside the CDR3, the full variable domain is DGGITQSPKYLFRKEGQNVTLSCEQNLNHDAMYWYRQDPGQGLRLIYYSQIVNDFQKGDIAEGYSVSREKKESFPLTVTSAQKNPTAFYLCASSIDRVIYGYTFGSGTRLTVV.

The CDR3 region is CASSVRGQGSYNEQFF. CDR3 DNA sequence: TGTGCCAGCAGCGTAAGGGGACAGGGCTCCTACAATGAGCAGTTCTTC. The chain joins TRBV9 to TRBJ2-1; 9 bases line up with TRBD1. The trim removed 1 base at V and 0 bases at J, leaving 2 bases unmatched. Germline V gives CDR1 SGDLS, CDR2 YYNGEE. The CDR3 runs to 16 residues.

The rearrangement links TRBV5-4 to TRBJ2-7, with 8 bases aligning to TRBD1. This CDR3 has 15 amino acids. J gave up 0 bases and V 2 bases, and 4 bases lay outside the gene matches. Germline CDR1 is SGHNT and CDR2 is YYREEE (reference sequence). The CDR3 nucleotides are TGTGCCAGCAGCTTACAGGGGGATAGCTCCTACGAGCAGTACTTC. Residues: CASSLQGDSSYEQYF.

This rearrangement joins TRBV2 to TRBJ1-5; possibly TRBD1 for D (5 bases). Per germline, CDR1 SNHLY and CDR2 FYNNEI. V was clipped by 0 bases and J by 4 bases, with 7 bases between them. The CDR3 runs 14 residues. CDR3 DNA sequence: TGTGCCAGCAGTGAAGCGAACAGGAATCAGCCCCAGCATTTT. This translates into CASSEANRNQPQHF.

The chain employs TRBV13 and TRBJ2-7, with D perhaps TRBD1 (5 bases). The CDR3 contains 15 residues. Germline lookup yields CDR1 PRHDT and CDR2 FYEKMQ (reference sequence). The ends were cut back, 0 bases at V and 6 bases at J, with 15 bases in the middle. CDR3 sequence (DNA): TGTGCCAGCAGCTTAGGCTTCAAGGGGCAGGGCGAGCAGTACTTC. It yields the protein CASSLGFKGQGEQYF.

The rearrangement joins TRBV11-1 to TRBJ2-7, with D perhaps matching TRBD2 (5 bases). The CDR3 has 14 amino acids. Trimming took 2 bases from V and 2 from J, leaving 10 bases between them. Germline-derived CDR1 and CDR2 are SGHAT and FQDESV (reference sequence). CDR3 loop: CASSLMDGTYEQYF. CDR3 DNA: TGTGCCAGCAGCTTAATGGACGGGACCTACGAGCAGTACTTC.

The chain combines TRBV9 with TRBJ2-1; perhaps TRBD2 as D (5 bases). Trimming pared 4 bases from V and 9 bases from J, leaving 14 bases between. Germline values: CDR1 SGDLS, CDR2 YYNGEE. The CDR3 loop spans 13 amino acids. The CDR3 loop reads CASSPQRQPEQFF. The CDR3 nucleotides read TGTGCCAGCAGCCCCCAGCGGCAACCTGAGCAGTTCTTC.

This sequence joins TRBV19 and TRBJ2-7, with 9 bases fitting TRBD2. The ends lost 1 base at V and 2 bases at J; junction bases unmatched: 3. The CDR3 length is 15 residues. Germline assignment: CDR1 LNHDA and CDR2 SQIVND (reference sequence). The CDR3 nucleotides read TGTGCCAGTAGTATAGGGGCTAGCGGGGCCTACGAGCAGTACTTC. Amino acid sequence: CASSIGASGAYEQYF.